These 32 T cell receptor beta chains were sequenced from one sample in a study of T cells expressing NK-cell markers. No DNA is given; TCRdb re-called the 5' RACE reads and lists each CDR3 protein once. This sample's clone table lists a few hundred thousand distinct CDR3 sequences. The sample taken for sequencing was blood T cells: a sorted CD56 or NKG2C T cell subset, CD4+ or CD8+ T cells, or bulk PBMC T cells (not recorded which). Receptor source: a man aged 18-70 years in good health.

The chain has TRBV20-1 and TRBJ2-1; TCRdb picks TRBD1, but there is no DNA to check that call. The CDR3 is made up of 16 amino acids. CDR1 DFQATT and CDR2 SNEGSKA come from the germline V gene (reference sequence). The CDR3 loop is CSAYGQGLRSYNEQFF.

Frequency places this clonotype as medium-sized. The chain couples TRBV5-1 to TRBJ2-3. Germline values: CDR1 SGHRS, CDR2 YFSETQ. There are 13 residues in the CDR3. CDR3 region: CASSLVPTDTQYF.

CDR3 protein: CATSSLGQGINEQYF. The genes are TRBV15 and TRBJ2-7; the D call of TRBD1 rests on TCRdb alone, since no DNA is present to check it. Germline assignment: CDR1 LNHNV and CDR2 YYDKDF (reference sequence). The CDR3 runs to 15 residues.

This sequence joins TRBV20-1 and TRBJ2-7. Germline CDR1 DFQATT, CDR2 SNEGSKA (reference sequence). The CDR3 covers 12 residues. The CDR3 sequence: CSARDWAYEQYF.

The chain couples TRBV2 to TRBJ2-3; the D gene TCRdb calls, TRBD1, cannot be checked with no DNA. CDR3 size: 22 residues. Per germline, CDR1 SNHLY and CDR2 FYNNEI. The CDR3 sequence: CASSVPTSRDRGLQDLGDTQYF. Full variable domain (rest looked up from reference TRBV2 and TRBJ2-3): EPEVTQTPSHQVTQMGQEVILRCVPISNHLYFYWYRQILGQKVEFLVSFYNNEISEKSEIFDDQFSVERPDGSNFTLKIRSTKLEDSAMYFCASSVPTSRDRGLQDLGDTQYFGPGTRLTVL.

The CDR3: CASSPEAYEQYF. This chain uses TRBV25-1 with TRBJ2-7. The CDR3 is made up of 12 amino acids. Germline V gene lookup returns CDR1 MGHDK and CDR2 SYGVNS.

The chain employs TRBV6-2 or TRBV6-3 and TRBJ2-5. The CDR3 consists of 14 residues. In germline, CDR1 is MNHEY, CDR2 SVGEGT. The CDR3 spells CASSYTSFRETQYF.

This chain links TRBV18 with TRBJ1-2. The CDR3 spans 13 residues. Germline values: CDR1 KGHSH, CDR2 LQKENI. The CDR3 region is CASSPTGQGGYTF.

V and J are TRBV10-3 and TRBJ2-2. The CDR3 is 13 amino acids. Germline loops: CDR1 ENHRY, CDR2 SYGVKD. CDR3 protein: CAISGLAFGELFF.

The chain joins TRBV18 to TRBJ1-2. The CDR3 spans 16 residues. Germline V gives CDR1 KGHSH, CDR2 LQKENI. This chain's CDR3 is CASSPRGEGPDYGYTF.

The rearrangement uses TRBV12-5 and TRBJ1-1; the TRBD1 assignment by TCRdb is unverifiable without DNA. The germline CDR1 and CDR2 sequences are LGHNT and FRNRAP. The CDR3 runs to 16 residues. This CDR3 reads CASGLPPPGGNTEAFF.

The chain joins TRBV18 to TRBJ2-7; TCRdb's D gene call, TRBD1, goes unchecked for lack of DNA. The CDR3 sequence is 18 residues long. Looked up from germline, CDR1 is KGHSH and CDR2 is LQKENI. This chain's CDR3 is CASSLARSDRGREGEQYF.

The J gene is TRBJ1-3, the V gene TRBV6-5; TCRdb designates TRBD1, a call that cannot be tested without DNA. CDR3 length: 14 amino acids. Germline values: CDR1 MNHEY, CDR2 SVGAGI. CDR3: CASSYQGPGNTIYF.

The CDR3: CASSVSAEQFF. The chain has TRBV9 and TRBJ2-1. This CDR3 is 11 amino acids long. CDR1 and CDR2 from the germline V gene are SGDLS and YYNGEE. The whole variable domain, filled in from reference TRBV9 and TRBJ2-1, reads DSGVTQTPKHLITATGQRVTLRCSPRSGDLSVYWYQQSLDQGLQFLIQYYNGEERAKGNILERFSAQQFPDLHSELNLSSLELGDSALYFCASSVSAEQFFGPGTRLTVL.

The chain links TRBV4-1 to TRBJ2-1; the D gene TCRdb calls, TRBD1, cannot be checked with no DNA. CDR3 length: 17 amino acids. The germline gives CDR1 MGHRA, CDR2 YSYEKL. CDR3 loop: CASSQEFGQGAFDEQFF.

The chain uses TRBV7-9 and TRBJ1-6; absent DNA, TCRdb's TRBD1 call cannot be checked. Germline CDR1 is SEHNR and CDR2 is FQNEAQ (reference sequence). This CDR3 region has 16 residues. The CDR3 is CASSLDSRRVNSPLHF.

This chain uses TRBV20-1 with TRBJ2-1; the TCRdb D gene call, TRBD1, has no DNA to confirm it. The germline V gene encodes CDR1 DFQATT and CDR2 SNEGSKA (reference sequence). CDR3 length: 16 amino acids. The CDR3 reads CSASPNRGDAYNEQFF.

This chain uses TRBV19 with TRBJ1-1; TCRdb's D call of TRBD1 is untestable without DNA. Germline loops: CDR1 LNHDA, CDR2 SQIVND (reference sequence). The CDR3 runs to 13 residues. CDR3 sequence: CASSTDRGTEAFF.

CDR3 loop: CASSQDLITSNEQFF. The rearrangement uses TRBV14 and TRBJ2-1. Germline assignment: CDR1 SGHDN and CDR2 FVKESK. This CDR3 comprises 15 residues.

The chain's CDR3 is CASSLYGTTGTEAFF. The chain uses TRBV27 and TRBJ1-1; with no DNA, the TCRdb D assignment of TRBD1 cannot be verified. There are 15 residues in the CDR3. Germline V gene data show CDR1 as MNHEY and CDR2 as SMNVEV (reference sequence).

The chain uses TRBV7-2 and TRBJ2-2. The CDR3 extends over 17 amino acids. Germline V CDR1 and CDR2: SGHTA, FQGNSA. The CDR3: CASSPAPPKVLTGELFF.

The chain couples TRBV6-1 to TRBJ1-1; TCRdb's D gene call, TRBD1, goes unchecked for lack of DNA. CDR3 length equals 15 residues. CDR1 and CDR2 (germline): MNHNS, SASEGT. CDR3 protein: CASTGRGEGGPEAFF.

The chain combines TRBV5-1 with TRBJ2-1. The germline CDR1 and CDR2 sequences are SGHRS and YFSETQ. CDR3 size: 15 residues. CDR3 sequence: CASSGAQTNYNEQFF.

The chain combines TRBV7-8 with TRBJ2-3. The CDR3 covers 14 residues. Germline V lookup: CDR1 SGHVS, CDR2 FQNEAQ. The CDR3 spells CASSLAKTPDTQYF.

The gene calls are TRBV5-6 and TRBJ2-7. The CDR3 length is 12 residues. Looked up from germline, CDR1 is SGHDT and CDR2 is YYEEEE. The CDR3 loop reads CASSFSFYEQYF. The entire variable domain, with the rest obtained from reference TRBV5-6 and TRBJ2-7, is as follows: DAGVTQSPTHLIKTRGQQVTLRCSPKSGHDTVSWYQQALGQGPQFIFQYYEEEERQRGNFPDRFSGHQFPNYSSELNVNALLLGDSALYLCASSFSFYEQYFGPGTRLTVT.

The chain carries TRBV5-6 and TRBJ2-1; TCRdb calls TRBD1, which cannot be checked without DNA. Germline V gene lookup returns CDR1 SGHDT and CDR2 YYEEEE. The CDR3 runs 16 residues. CDR3 amino acids: CASSGRRWVLDNEQFF.

The chain is built from TRBV28 and TRBJ2-5; TCRdb calls TRBD2, which cannot be checked without DNA. In germline, CDR1 is MDHEN, CDR2 SYDVKM. The CDR3 spans 15 residues. The CDR3 here is CASSLFGEGEETQYF.

The chain links TRBV12-1 to TRBJ2-2; TCRdb picks TRBD2, but there is no DNA to check that call. TRBV12-1 is given as a pseudogene. CDR3 length: 19 amino acids. CDR3 sequence: CASSLPWDSLTANTGELFF.

The rearrangement joins TRBV19 to TRBJ2-5; TCRdb indicates TRBD2, and absent DNA this call remains unverified. The CDR3 loop spans 17 amino acids. Germline V gene lookup returns CDR1 LNHDA and CDR2 SQIVND (reference sequence). CDR3 region: CASSRSLAGGPRETQYF.

V gene TRBV5-1 combines with J gene TRBJ2-7; TCRdb names TRBD2, which stays unverified in the absence of DNA. This CDR3 is built from 16 residues. Per germline, CDR1 SGHRS and CDR2 YFSETQ. This CDR3 reads CASTISSGGPTYEQYF.

The rearrangement links TRBV6-2 or TRBV6-3 to TRBJ1-2. The germline CDR1 and CDR2 sequences are MNHEY and SVGEGT. CDR3 size: 13 residues. CDR3 sequence reads: CASSSTVNYGYTF.

The V and J genes are TRBV2 and TRBJ2-3; TCRdb's assignment of TRBD2 cannot be checked, as there is no DNA. This CDR3 contains 13 residues. Germline V gives CDR1 SNHLY, CDR2 FYNNEI. The CDR3: CASELPGTDTQYF.